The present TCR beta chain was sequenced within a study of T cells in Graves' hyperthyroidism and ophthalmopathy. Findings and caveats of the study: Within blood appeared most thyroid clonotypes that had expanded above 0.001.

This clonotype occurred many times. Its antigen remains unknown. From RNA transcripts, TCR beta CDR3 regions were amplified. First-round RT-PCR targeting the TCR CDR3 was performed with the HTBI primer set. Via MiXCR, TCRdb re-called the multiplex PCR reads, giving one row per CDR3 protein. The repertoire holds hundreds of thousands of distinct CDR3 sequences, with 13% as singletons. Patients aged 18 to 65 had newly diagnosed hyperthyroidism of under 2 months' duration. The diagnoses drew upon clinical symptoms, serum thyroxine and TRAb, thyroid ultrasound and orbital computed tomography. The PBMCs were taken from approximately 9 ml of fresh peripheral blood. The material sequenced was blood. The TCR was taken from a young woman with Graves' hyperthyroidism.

The CDR3 nucleotides are TGTGCCAGCAGCCTAGGGACAGTGGGAGAGACCCAGTACTTC. Residues: CASSLGTVGETQYF. The rearrangement joins TRBV11-2 to TRBJ2-5; 7 bases are shared with TRBD1. The CDR3 spans 14 residues. CDR1 and CDR2 (germline): SGHAT, FQNNGV. The junction had 7 bases not matched to a gene; V was cut back by 5 bases and J by 4 bases. Combining the CDR3 with reference TRBV11-2 and TRBJ2-5 gives the whole variable domain EAGVAQSPRYKIIEKRQSVAFWCNPISGHATLYWYQQILGQGPKLLIQFQNNGVVDDSQLPKDRFSAERLKGVDSTLKIQPAKLEDSAVYLCASSLGTVGETQYFGPGTRLLVL.